The subject of this entry is one T cell receptor (beta chain). Its antigen is unknown. When the RNA was reverse transcribed, random hexamers were used with an input of roughly 0.5 to 1 ug. The immunoSEQ assay covered 54 Vbeta and 13 Jbeta segments for CDR3. TCRdb recomputed calls from the immunoSEQ multiplex PCR reads with MiXCR, one row per CDR3 protein. This sample has about 200,000 distinct CDR3 sequences, with over 85% found just once. The sample belongs to a study of CD8 T cells in Susac syndrome. Study results and limitations: The study acknowledged a relatively small number of individuals in its TCR sequencing and HLA analysis.

CD8+ and CD4+ T cells circulating in blood were sequenced for TCR beta. The control participants were healthy donors, and these controls were matched with respect to both age and sex. Germline V gene lookup returns CDR1 MNHEY and CDR2 SMNVEV (reference sequence). The CDR3 covers 14 residues. The V gene end was trimmed by 8 bases and the J gene end by 4 bases; junction bases not matched to a gene: 7. Material: CD4+ T cells from PBMCs. V and J are TRBV27 and TRBJ2-1; 8 nucleotides match TRBD2. The sequence was obtained from a human donor in good health. The CDR3, as DNA: TGTGCCAGCGGACTACTAGCGGTGTACAATGAGCAGTTCTTC. Amino acids: CASGLLAVYNEQFF.